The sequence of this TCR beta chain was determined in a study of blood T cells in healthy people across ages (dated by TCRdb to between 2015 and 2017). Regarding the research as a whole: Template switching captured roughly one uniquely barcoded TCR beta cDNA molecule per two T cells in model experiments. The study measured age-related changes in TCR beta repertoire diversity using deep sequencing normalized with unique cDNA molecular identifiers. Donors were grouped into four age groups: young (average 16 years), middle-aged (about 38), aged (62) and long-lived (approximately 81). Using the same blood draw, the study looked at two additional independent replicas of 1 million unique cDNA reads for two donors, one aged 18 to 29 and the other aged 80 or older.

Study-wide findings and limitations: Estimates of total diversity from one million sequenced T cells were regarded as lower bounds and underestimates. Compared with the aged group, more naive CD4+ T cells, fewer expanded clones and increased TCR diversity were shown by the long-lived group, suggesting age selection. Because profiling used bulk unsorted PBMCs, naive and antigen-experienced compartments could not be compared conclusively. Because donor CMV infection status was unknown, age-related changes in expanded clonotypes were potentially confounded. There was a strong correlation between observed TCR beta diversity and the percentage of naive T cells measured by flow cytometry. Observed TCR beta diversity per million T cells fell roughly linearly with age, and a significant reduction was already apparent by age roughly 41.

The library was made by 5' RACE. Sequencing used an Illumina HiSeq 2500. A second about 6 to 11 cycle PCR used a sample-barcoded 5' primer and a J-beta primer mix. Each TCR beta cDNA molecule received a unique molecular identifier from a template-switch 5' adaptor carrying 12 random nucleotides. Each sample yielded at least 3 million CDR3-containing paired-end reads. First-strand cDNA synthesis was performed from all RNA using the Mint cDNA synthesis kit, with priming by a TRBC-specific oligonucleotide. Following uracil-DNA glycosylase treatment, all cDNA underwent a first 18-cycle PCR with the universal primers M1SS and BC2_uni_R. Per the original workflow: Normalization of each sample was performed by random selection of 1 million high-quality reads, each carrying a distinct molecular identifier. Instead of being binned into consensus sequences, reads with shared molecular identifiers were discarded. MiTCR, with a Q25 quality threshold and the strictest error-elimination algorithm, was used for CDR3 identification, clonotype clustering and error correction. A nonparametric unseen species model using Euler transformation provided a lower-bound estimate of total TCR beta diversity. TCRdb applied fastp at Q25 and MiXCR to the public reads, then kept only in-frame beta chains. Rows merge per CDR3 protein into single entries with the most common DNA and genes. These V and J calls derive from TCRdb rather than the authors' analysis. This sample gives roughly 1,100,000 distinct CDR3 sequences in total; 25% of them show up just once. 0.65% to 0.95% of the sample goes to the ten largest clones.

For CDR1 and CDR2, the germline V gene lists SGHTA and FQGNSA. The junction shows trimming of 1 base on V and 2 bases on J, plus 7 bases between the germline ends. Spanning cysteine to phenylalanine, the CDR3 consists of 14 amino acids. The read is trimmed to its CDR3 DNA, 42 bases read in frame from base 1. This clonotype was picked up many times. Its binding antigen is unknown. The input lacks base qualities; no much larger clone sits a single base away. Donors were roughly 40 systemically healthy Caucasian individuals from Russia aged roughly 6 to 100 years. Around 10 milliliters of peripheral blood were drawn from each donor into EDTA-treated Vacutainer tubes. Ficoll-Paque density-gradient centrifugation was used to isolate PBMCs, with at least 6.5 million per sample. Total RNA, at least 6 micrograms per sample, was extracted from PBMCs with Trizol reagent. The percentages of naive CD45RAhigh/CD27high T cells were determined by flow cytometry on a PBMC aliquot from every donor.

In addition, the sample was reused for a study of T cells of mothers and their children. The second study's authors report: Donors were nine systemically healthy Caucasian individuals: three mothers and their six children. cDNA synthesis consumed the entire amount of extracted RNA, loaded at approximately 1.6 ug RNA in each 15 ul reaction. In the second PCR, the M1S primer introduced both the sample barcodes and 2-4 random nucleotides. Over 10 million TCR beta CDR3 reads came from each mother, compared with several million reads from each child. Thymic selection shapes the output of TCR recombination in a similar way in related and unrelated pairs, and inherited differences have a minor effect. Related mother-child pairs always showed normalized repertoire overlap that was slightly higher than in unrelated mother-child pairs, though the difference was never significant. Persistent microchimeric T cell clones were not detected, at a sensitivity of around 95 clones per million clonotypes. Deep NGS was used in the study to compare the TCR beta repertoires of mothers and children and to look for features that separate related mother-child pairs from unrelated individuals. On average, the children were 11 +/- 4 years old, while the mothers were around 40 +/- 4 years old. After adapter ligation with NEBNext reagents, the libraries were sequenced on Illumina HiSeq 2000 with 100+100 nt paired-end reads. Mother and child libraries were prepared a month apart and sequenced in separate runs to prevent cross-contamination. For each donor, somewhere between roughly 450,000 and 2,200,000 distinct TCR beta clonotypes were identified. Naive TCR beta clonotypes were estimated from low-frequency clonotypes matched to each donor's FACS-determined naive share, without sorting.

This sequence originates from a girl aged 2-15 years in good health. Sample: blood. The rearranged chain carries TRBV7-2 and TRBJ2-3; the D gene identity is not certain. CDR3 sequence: CASSLGATTDTQYF. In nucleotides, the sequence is TGTGCCAGCAGCTTAGGTGCCACCACAGATACGCAGTATTTT. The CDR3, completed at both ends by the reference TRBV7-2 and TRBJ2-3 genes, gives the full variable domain GAGVSQSPSNKVTEKGKDVELRCDPISGHTALYWYRQSLGQGLEFLIYFQGNSAPDKSGLPSDRFSAERTGGSVSTLTIQRTQQEDSAVYLCASSLGATTDTQYFGPGTRLTVL.